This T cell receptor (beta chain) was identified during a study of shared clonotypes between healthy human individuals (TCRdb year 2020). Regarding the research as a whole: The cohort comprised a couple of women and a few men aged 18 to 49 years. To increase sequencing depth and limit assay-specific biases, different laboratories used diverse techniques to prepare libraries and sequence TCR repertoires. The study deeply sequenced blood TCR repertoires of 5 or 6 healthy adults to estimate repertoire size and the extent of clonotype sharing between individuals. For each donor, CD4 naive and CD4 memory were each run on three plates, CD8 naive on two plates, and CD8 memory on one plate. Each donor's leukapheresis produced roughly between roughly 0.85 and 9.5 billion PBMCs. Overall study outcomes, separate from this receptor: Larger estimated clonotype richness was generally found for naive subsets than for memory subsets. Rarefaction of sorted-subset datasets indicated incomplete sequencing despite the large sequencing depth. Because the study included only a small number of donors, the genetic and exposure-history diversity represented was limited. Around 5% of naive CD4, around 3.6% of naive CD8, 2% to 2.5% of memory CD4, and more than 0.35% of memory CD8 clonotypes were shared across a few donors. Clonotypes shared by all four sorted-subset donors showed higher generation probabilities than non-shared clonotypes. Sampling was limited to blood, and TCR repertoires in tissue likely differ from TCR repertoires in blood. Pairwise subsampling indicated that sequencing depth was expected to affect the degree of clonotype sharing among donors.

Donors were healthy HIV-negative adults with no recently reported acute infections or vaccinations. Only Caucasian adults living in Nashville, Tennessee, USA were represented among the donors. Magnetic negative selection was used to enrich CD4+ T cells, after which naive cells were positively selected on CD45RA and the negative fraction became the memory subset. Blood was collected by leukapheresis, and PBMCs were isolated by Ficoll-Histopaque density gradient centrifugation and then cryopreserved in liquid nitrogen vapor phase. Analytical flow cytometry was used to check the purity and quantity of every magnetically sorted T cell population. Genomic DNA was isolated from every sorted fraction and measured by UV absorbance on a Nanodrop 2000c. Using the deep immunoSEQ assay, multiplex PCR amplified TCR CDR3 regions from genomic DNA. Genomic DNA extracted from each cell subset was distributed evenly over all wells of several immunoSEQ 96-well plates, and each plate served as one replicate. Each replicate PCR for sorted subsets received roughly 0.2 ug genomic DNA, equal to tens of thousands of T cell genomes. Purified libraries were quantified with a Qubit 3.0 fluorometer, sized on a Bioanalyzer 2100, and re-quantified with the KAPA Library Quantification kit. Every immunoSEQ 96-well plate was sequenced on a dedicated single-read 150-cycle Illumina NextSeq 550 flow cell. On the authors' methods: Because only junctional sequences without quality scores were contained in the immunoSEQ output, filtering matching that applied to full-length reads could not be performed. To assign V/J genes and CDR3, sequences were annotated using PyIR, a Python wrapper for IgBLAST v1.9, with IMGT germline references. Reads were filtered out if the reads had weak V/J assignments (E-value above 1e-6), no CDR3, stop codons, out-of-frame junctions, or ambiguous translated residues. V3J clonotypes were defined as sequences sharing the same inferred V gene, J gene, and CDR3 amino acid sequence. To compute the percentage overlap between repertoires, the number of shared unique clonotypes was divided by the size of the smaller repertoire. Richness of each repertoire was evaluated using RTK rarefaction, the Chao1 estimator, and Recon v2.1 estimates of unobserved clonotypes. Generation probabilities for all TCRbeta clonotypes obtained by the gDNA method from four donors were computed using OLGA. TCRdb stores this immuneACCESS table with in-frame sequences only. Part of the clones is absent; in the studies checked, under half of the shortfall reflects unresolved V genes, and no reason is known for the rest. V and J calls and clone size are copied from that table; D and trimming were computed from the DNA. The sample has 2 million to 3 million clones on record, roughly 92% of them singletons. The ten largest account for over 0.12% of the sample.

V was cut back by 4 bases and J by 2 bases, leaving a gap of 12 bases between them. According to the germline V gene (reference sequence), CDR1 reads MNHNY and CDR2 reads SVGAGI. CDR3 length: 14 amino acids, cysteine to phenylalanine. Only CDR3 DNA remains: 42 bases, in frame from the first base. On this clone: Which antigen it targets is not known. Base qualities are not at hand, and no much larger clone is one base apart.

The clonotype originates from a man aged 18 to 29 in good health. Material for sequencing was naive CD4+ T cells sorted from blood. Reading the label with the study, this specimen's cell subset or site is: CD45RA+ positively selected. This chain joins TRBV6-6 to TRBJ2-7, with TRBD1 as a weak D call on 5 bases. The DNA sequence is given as TGTGCCAGCAGTTTCTCGACAGAGCCCTACGAGCAGTACTTC. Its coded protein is CASSFSTEPYEQYF.